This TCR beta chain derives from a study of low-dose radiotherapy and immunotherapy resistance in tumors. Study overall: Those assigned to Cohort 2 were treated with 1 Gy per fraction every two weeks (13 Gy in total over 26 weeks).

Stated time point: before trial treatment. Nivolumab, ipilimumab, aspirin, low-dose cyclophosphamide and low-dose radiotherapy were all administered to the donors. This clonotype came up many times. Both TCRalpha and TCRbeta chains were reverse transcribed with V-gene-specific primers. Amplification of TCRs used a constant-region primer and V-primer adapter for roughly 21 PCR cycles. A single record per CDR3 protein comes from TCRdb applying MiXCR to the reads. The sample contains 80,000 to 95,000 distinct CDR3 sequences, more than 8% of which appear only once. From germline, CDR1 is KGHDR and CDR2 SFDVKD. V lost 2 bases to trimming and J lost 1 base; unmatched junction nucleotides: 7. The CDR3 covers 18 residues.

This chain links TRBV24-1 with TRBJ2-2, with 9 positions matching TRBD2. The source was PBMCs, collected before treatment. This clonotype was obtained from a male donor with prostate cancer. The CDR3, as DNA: TGTGCCACCAGTGATTGGGGCGGGAGGGCAGTGAACACCGGGGAGCTGTTTTTT. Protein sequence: CATSDWGGRAVNTGELFF.